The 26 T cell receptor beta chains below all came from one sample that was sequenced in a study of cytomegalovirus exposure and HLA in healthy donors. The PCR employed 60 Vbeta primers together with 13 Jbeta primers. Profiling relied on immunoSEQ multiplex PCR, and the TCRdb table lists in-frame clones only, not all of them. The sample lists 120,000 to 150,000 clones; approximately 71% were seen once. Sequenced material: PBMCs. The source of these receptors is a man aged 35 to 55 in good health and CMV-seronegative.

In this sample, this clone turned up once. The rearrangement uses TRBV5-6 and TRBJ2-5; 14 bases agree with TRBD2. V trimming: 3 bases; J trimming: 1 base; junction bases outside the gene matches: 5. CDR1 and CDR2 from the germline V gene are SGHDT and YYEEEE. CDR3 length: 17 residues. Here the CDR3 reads CASSSGLAGDLQETQYF. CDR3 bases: TGTGCCAGCAGCTCGGGACTAGCGGGGGACCTCCAAGAGACCCAGTACTTC.

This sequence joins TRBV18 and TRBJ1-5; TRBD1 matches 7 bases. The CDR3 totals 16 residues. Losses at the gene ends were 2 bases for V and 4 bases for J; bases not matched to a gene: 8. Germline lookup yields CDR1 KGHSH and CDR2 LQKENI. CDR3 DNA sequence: TGTGCCAGCTCACCAGTCAGGGGGGTAAGAAATCAGCCCCAGCATTTT. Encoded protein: CASSPVRGVRNQPQHF.

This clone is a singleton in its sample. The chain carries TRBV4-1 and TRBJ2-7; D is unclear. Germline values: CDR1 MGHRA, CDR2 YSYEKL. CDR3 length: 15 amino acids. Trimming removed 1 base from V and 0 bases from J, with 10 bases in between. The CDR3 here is CASSQVYGASYEQYF. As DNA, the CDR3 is TGCGCCAGCAGCCAAGTATACGGTGCCTCCTACGAGCAGTACTTC.

The CDR3 sequence: CASSRLLQGEQFF. CDR3 nucleotide sequence: TGTGCCAGCAGCCGCCTATTACAGGGGGAGCAGTTCTTC. The chain combines TRBV14 with TRBJ2-1; 7 positions agree with TRBD1. The CDR3 contains 13 residues. V lost 4 bases, J lost 10 bases, and 7 bases stayed unmatched. Germline CDR1 is SGHDN and CDR2 is FVKESK.

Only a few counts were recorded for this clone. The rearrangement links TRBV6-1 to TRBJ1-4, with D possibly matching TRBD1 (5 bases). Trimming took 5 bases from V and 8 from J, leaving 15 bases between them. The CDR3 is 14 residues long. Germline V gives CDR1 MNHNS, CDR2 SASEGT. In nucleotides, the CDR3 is TGTGCCAGCAGTCCTGACAGCGGGAGAGAAAAACTGTTTTTT. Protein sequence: CASSPDSGREKLFF.

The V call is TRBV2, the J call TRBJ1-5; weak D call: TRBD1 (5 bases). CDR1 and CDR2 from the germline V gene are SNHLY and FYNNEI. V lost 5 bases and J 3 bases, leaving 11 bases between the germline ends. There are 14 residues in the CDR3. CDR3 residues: CASSPGRINQPQHF. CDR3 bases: TGTGCCAGCAGTCCAGGGAGGATCAATCAGCCCCAGCATTTT.

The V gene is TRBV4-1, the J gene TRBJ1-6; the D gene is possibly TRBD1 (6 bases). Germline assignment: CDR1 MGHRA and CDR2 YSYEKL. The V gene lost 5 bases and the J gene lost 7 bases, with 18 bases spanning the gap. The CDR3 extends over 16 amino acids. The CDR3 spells CASSEPNRVENSPLHF. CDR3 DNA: TGCGCCAGCAGCGAGCCAAACAGGGTAGAGAATTCACCCCTCCACTTT.

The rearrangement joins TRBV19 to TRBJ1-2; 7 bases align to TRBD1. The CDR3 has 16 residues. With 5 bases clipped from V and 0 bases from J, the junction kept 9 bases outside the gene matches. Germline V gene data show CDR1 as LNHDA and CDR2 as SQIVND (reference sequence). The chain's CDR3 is CASSFRTGYTNYGYTF. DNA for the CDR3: TGTGCCAGTAGTTTTCGGACAGGATATACTAACTATGGCTACACCTTC.

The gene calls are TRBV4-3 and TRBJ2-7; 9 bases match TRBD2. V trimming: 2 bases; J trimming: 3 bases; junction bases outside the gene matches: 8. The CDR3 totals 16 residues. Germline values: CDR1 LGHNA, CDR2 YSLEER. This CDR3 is CASSQLPTSGHYEQYF. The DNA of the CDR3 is TGCGCCAGCAGCCAATTACCGACTAGCGGACACTACGAGCAGTACTTC.

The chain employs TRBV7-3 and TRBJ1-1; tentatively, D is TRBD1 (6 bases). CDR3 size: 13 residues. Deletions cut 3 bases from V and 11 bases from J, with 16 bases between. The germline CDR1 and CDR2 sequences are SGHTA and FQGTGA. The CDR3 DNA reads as TGTGCCAGCAGCTTGGGGGAGGGGGTTACGGCTTTCTTT. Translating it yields CASSLGEGVTAFF.

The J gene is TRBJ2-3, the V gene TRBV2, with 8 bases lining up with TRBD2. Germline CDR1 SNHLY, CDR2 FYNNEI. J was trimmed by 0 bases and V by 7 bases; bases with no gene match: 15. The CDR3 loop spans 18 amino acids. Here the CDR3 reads CASTQVASGYPSTDTQYF. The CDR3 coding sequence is TGTGCCAGCACCCAAGTGGCTAGCGGGTATCCTAGCACAGATACGCAGTATTTT.

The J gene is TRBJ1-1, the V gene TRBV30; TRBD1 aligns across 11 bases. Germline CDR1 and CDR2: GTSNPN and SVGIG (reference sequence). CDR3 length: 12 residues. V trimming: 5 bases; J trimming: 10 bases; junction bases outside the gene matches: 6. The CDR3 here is CAWGTGGSLAFF. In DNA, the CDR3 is TGTGCCTGGGGGACAGGGGGTAGTCTAGCTTTCTTT.

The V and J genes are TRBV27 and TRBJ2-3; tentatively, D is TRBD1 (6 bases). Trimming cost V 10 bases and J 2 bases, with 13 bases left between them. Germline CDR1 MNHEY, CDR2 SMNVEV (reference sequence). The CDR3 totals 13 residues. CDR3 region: CATGRDTTDTQYF. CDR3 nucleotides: TGTGCCACCGGCCGGGACACCACAGATACGCAGTATTTT.

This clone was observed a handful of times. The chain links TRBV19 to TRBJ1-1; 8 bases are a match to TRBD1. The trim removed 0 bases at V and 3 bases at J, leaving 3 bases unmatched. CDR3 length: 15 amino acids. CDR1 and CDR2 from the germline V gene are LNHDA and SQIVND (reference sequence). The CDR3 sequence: CASSIDLTGDTEAFF. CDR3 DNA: TGTGCCAGTAGTATAGATCTGACAGGGGACACTGAAGCTTTCTTT.

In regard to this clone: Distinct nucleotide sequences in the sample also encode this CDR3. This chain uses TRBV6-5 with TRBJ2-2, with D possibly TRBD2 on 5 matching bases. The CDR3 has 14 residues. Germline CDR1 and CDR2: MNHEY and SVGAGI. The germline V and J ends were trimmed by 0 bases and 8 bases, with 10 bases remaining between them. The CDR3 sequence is CASSYSDRTGELFF. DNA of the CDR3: TGTGCCAGCAGTTACTCGGACCGGACTGGGGAGCTGTTTTTT.

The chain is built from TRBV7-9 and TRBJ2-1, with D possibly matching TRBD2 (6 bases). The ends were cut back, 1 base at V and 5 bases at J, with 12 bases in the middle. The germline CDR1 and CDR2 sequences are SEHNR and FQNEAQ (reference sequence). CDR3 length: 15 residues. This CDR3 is CASSLGGLTHNEQFF. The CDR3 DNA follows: TGTGCCAGCAGCTTAGGGGGACTGACGCACAATGAGCAGTTCTTC.

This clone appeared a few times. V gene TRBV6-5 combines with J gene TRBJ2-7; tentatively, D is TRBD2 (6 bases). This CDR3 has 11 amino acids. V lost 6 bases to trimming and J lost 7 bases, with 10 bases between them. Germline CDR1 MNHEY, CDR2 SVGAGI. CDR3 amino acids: CASSGAGEQYF. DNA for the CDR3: TGTGCCAGCAGCGGGGCGGGGGAGCAGTACTTC.

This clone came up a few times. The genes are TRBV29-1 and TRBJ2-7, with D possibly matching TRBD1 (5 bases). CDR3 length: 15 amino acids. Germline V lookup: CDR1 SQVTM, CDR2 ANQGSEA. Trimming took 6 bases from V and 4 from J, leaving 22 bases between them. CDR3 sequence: CSVRWGSTGVYEQYF. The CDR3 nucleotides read TGCAGCGTAAGATGGGGCTCCACAGGTGTATACGAGCAGTACTTC.

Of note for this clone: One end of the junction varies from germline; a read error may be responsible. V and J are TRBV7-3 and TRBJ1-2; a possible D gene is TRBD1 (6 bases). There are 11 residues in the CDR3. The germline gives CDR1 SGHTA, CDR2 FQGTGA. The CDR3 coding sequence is TGTGCCAGCAGCACCCGGGACATCATAGCCTTC. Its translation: CASSTRDIIAF.

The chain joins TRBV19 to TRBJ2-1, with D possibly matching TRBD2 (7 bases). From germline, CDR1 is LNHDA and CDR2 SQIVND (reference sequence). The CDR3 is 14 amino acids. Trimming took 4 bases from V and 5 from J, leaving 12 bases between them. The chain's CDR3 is CASSRGGRNNEQFF. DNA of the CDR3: TGTGCCAGTAGTAGGGGGGGGCGGAACAATGAGCAGTTCTTC.

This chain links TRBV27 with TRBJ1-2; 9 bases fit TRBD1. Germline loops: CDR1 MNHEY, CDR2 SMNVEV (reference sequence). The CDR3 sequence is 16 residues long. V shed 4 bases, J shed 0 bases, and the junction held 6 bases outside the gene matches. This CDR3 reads CASSSHRGPANYGYTF. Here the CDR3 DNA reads TGTGCCAGCAGTTCCCACAGGGGGCCGGCTAACTATGGCTACACCTTC.

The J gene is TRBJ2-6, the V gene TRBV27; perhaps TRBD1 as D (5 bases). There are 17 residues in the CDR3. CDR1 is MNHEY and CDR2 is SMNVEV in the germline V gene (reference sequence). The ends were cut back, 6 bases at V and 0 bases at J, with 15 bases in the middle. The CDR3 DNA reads TGTGCCAGCAGGACCCTGACAGACCACTCTGGGGCCAACGTCCTGACTTTC. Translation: CASRTLTDHSGANVLTF. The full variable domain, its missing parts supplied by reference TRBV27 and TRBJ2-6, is EAQVTQNPRYLITVTGKKLTVTCSQNMNHEYMSWYRQDPGLGLRQIYYSMNVEVTDKGDVPEGYKVSRKEKRNFPLILESPSPNQTSLYFCASRTLTDHSGANVLTFGAGSRLTVL.

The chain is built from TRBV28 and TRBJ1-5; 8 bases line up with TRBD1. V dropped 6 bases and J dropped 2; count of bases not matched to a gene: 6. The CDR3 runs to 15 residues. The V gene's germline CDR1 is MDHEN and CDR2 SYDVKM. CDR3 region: CASSRQGAGNQPQHF. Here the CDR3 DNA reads TGTGCCAGCAGCCGCCAGGGGGCGGGCAATCAGCCCCAGCATTTT. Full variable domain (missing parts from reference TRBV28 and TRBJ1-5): DVKVTQSSRYLVKRTGEKVFLECVQDMDHENMFWYRQDPGLGLRLIYFSYDVKMKEKGDIPEGYSVSREKKERFSLILESASTNQTSMYLCASSRQGAGNQPQHFGDGTRLSIL.

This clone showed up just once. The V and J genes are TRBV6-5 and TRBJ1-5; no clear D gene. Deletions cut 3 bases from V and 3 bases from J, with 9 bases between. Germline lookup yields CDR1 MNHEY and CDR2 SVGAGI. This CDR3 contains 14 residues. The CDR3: CASSYSSVNQPQHF. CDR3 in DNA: TGTGCCAGCAGTTATAGCAGCGTCAATCAGCCCCAGCATTTT.

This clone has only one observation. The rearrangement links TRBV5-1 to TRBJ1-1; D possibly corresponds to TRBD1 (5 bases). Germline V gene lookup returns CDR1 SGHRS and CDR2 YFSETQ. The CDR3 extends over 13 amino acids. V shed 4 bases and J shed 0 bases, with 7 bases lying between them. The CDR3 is CASSDSMNTEAFF. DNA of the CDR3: TGCGCCAGCAGCGACAGCATGAACACTGAAGCTTTCTTT.

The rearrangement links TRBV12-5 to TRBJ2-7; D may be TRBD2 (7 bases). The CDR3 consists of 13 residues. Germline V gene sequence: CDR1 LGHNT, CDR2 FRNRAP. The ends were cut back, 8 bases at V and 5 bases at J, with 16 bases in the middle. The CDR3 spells CASSQGGGHEQYF. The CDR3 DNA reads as TGTGCTAGTTCACAAGGGGGGGGCCACGAGCAGTACTTC.